This T cell receptor (beta chain) was recovered during a study of blood T cell repertoires in COVID-19. Study-level information: The United States, Italy and Spain supplied acute and convalescent COVID-19 samples. Sources were T cells, B-cell-depleted T cells, or PBMCs; the material itself was cDNA or gDNA.

The CDR3 is made up of 13 amino acids. V lost 5 bases, J lost 4 bases, and 9 bases lay in between. Germline loops: CDR1 SGHTA, CDR2 FQGNSA. Authors' processing steps: Reference gene primer amplification yielded estimated nucleated cell counts. The repertoire was sequenced with immunoSEQ multiplex PCR; TCRdb's copy has only in-frame clones and lacks some. V and J calls and clone size are copied from that table; D and trimming were computed from the DNA. The table includes roughly 87,000 clones, about 91% detected once. This TCR was recovered from a woman aged 80 or over with active COVID-19. Input material: peripheral blood. This chain joins TRBV7-2 and TRBJ2-1; D call uncertain. Written as DNA, the CDR3 is TGTGCCAGCAGCCGTGCCCGGTACAATGAGCAGTTCTTC. This codes for CASSRARYNEQFF.